A single sample is the source of the 3 T cell receptor beta chains below, sequenced in a study of shared clonotypes between healthy human individuals (dated by TCRdb to the early 2020s). The library was produced with the immunoSEQ multiplex PCR assay. Sourced from immuneACCESS, this table was stored by TCRdb with only in-frame sequences that have V and J called. A share of the clones is absent; for the studies checked, an unresolved V gene accounts for under half, and the remainder has no known explanation. The sample profile shows about 2.5 million clones; roughly 92% of them were found once. The top ten hold around 0.38% of the sample. Input material: naive CD4+ T cells from PBMCs. Read against the paper, the sample's cell subset or site label means: CD45RA+ positively selected. The source is a man between 18 and 35 years old in good health. Some clones in this sample may be carry-over from other donors' samples.

The chain couples TRBV9 to TRBJ2-7, with D perhaps TRBD2 (5 bases). This CDR3 comprises 14 residues. Germline values: CDR1 SGDLS, CDR2 YYNGEE. V was cut by 3 bases and J by 4 bases, with 14 bases left in between. The CDR3 is CASSAGTRSYEQYF. CDR3 nucleotides: TGTGCCAGCAGCGCAGGTACTAGGTCGTACGAGCAGTACTTC.

This chain uses TRBV28 with TRBJ2-7, with 9 bases identical to TRBD1. J lost 3 bases, V lost 8 bases, and 2 bases had no gene match. Germline V gene data show CDR1 as MDHEN and CDR2 as SYDVKM. The CDR3 loop spans 12 amino acids. CDR3 sequence: CASGDRVYEQYF. DNA for the CDR3: TGTGCCAGCGGGGACAGGGTCTACGAGCAGTACTTC.

V is TRBV5-5 and J is TRBJ2-1, with a weak D call TRBD2 (5 bases). CDR3 length equals 15 residues. V lost 0 bases and J 4 bases, leaving 11 bases between the germline ends. Germline CDR1 reads SGHKS; CDR2 reads YYEKEE (reference sequence). The CDR3 reads CASSLAGSGYNEQFF. The CDR3, as DNA: TGTGCCAGCAGCTTGGCGGGCTCGGGATACAATGAGCAGTTCTTC.